Listed here are 20 T cell receptor beta chains from one sample, sequenced in a study of control samples from healthy donors and cancer patients. This table comes from immunoSEQ multiplex PCR, and its TCRdb copy is limited to in-frame clones, with some not included. Of approximately 100,000 clones in the sample, approximately 88% were seen once. Sequencing used PBMCs. The receptors come from a man between 65 and 80 years old with lung cancer.

V is TRBV7-2 and J is TRBJ1-5, with TRBD1 matching 9 bases. Per the germline V gene, CDR1 is SGHTA and CDR2 is FQGNSA. The CDR3 spans 16 residues. The trim removed 4 bases at V and 1 base at J, leaving 5 bases unmatched. The CDR3 reads CASSSGTGISNQPQHF. CDR3 coding DNA: TGTGCCAGCAGCTCCGGGACAGGGATAAGCAATCAGCCCCAGCATTTT.

V usage is TRBV6-1 and J usage is TRBJ1-2; D gene uncertain. Trimming shortened V by 2 bases and J by 0 bases, and 10 bases separated the two germline ends. The CDR3 sequence is 15 residues long. Germline values: CDR1 MNHNS, CDR2 SASEGT. The CDR3 coding sequence is TGTGCCAGCAGTGAAAGTATCGCAGCTAACTATGGCTACACCTTC. As protein: CASSESIAANYGYTF.

V is TRBV11-2 and J is TRBJ2-3, with 16 bases aligning to TRBD2. The CDR3 has 17 residues. J lost 10 bases, V lost 5 bases, and 12 bases had no gene match. The germline CDR1 and CDR2 sequences are SGHAT and FQNNGV. CDR3 bases: TGTGCCAGCAGCCTCGGGACTAGCGGGGGGGGCATATGGGCGCAGTATTTT. As protein: CASSLGTSGGGIWAQYF.

The V call is TRBV10-2, the J call TRBJ2-1, with D tentatively TRBD2 (5 bases). The V and J ends lost 3 bases and 8 bases respectively, with 11 bases between them. The CDR3 runs to 13 residues. CDR1 is WSHSY and CDR2 is SAAADI in the germline V gene. As DNA, the CDR3 is TGCGCCAGCAGTGAACAGCCCGGGGATGAGCAGTTCTTC. This gives the protein CASSEQPGDEQFF.

The chain links TRBV7-6 to TRBJ1-3; TRBD1 agrees at 8 bases. This CDR3 has 16 amino acids. Looked up from germline, CDR1 is SGHVS and CDR2 is FNYEAQ. V was clipped by 0 bases and J by 3 bases; unmatched bases: 4. CDR3 sequence (DNA): TGTGCCAGCAGCTTAGCGACAGGGGATGGTGGAAACACCATATATTTT. Amino acids: CASSLATGDGGNTIYF.

This clone was picked up one time. The chain has TRBV6-5 and TRBJ2-2; TRBD1 matches at 7 bases. V shed 6 bases and J 6 bases; nucleotides not matched to a gene: 10. This CDR3 is 15 amino acids long. Germline lookup yields CDR1 MNHEY and CDR2 SVGAGI. CDR3 nucleotides: TGTGCCAGCAGCCGAGGGGGCATGGAGTCCGGGGAGCTGTTTTTT. Protein sequence: CASSRGGMESGELFF.

The rearrangement links TRBV5-1 to TRBJ2-7; D remains unclear. CDR3 length equals 14 residues. The germline CDR1 and CDR2 sequences are SGHRS and YFSETQ. V was cut by 4 bases and J by 0 bases, with 11 bases left in between. In nucleotides, the CDR3 is TGCGCCAGCAGCGCTAAGGGTCCCTCCTACGAGCAGTACTTC. It translates to CASSAKGPSYEQYF. Full variable domain (outside the CDR3, taken from reference TRBV5-1 and TRBJ2-7): KAGVTQTPRYLIKTRGQQVTLSCSPISGHRSVSWYQQTPGQGLQFLFEYFSETQRNKGNFPGRFSGRQFSNSRSEMNVSTLELGDSALYLCASSAKGPSYEQYFGPGTRLTVT.

The gene calls are TRBV23-1 and TRBJ1-2; D possibly corresponds to TRBD1 (6 bases). TRBV23-1 is flagged as an ORF with uncertain function. The CDR3 is 15 residues long. Trimming cost V 0 bases and J 4 bases, with 12 bases left between them. CDR3 residues: CASSQSNRELYGYTF. The CDR3 nucleotides read TGCGCCAGCAGTCAATCGAACAGGGAGCTCTATGGCTACACCTTC.

The rearrangement uses TRBV5-6 and TRBJ2-3, with TRBD2 matching over 13 bases. This CDR3 is built from 18 residues. V shed 2 bases and J 0 bases; nucleotides not matched to a gene: 6. Per germline, CDR1 SGHDT and CDR2 YYEEEE. The CDR3 bases are TGTGCCAGCAGCTTTCTGACTAGCGGGGGGATCAGCACAGATACGCAGTATTTT. Amino acids: CASSFLTSGGISTDTQYF.

The chain employs TRBV10-3 and TRBJ1-1; tentatively, D is TRBD1 (6 bases). Trimming left V 5 bases short and J 0 bases short, with 19 bases between. This CDR3 is built from 17 residues. Germline CDR1 reads ENHRY; CDR2 reads SYGVKD. This chain's CDR3 is CAISSQRQEGMNTEAFF. The CDR3 nucleotides are TGTGCCATCAGTAGCCAAAGACAGGAAGGCATGAACACTGAAGCTTTCTTT.

The chain uses TRBV7-3 and TRBJ1-1, with TRBD1 as a possible D gene (5 bases). Germline values: CDR1 SGHTA, CDR2 FQGTGA. Trimming took 5 bases from V and 5 from J, leaving 12 bases between them. The CDR3 loop spans 13 amino acids. The CDR3 region is CASSLDSRTEAFF. CDR3 sequence (DNA): TGTGCCAGCAGCCTCGACAGTCGGACTGAAGCTTTCTTT.

The chain uses TRBV9 and TRBJ2-5; TRBD2 might be the D (6 bases). The germline V gene encodes CDR1 SGDLS and CDR2 YYNGEE. V lost 4 bases and J lost 5, with 18 bases in between. CDR3 size: 15 residues. The CDR3 loop is CASSPGNWGEETQYF. The CDR3 nucleotides are TGTGCCAGCAGCCCTGGGAATTGGGGGGAGGAGACCCAGTACTTC.

The count of this clone is one. CDR3 sequence: CSAGQGYEQYF. In DNA, the CDR3 is TGCAGTGCTGGACAGGGGTACGAGCAGTACTTC. The rearrangement joins TRBV20-1 to TRBJ2-7, with 9 bases lining up with TRBD1. CDR3 size: 11 residues. V lost 5 bases to trimming and J lost 4 bases; unmatched junction nucleotides: 0. Germline V lookup: CDR1 DFQATT, CDR2 SNEGSKA (reference sequence).

This chain links TRBV10-1 with TRBJ1-1; no definite D call. V lost 5 bases and J 6 bases, leaving 16 bases between the germline ends. This CDR3 is 14 amino acids long. CDR1 is WNHNN and CDR2 is SYGVQD in the germline V gene (reference sequence). As DNA, the CDR3 is TGCGCCAGCAGTTCGGACCCCAACTTAGCTGAAGCTTTCTTT. This codes for CASSSDPNLAEAFF.

The gene calls are TRBV5-8 and TRBJ2-7, with D perhaps TRBD1 or TRBD2 (5 bases each). The CDR3 covers 13 residues. Germline values: CDR1 SGHTS, CDR2 YDEGEE. Between the trimmed V and J ends, which lost 4 bases and 5 bases, there was a span of 13 bases. The CDR3 coding sequence is TGTGCCAGCAGCGCCTGGGGGACCCACGAGCAGTACTTC. Translation gives CASSAWGTHEQYF.

The genes are TRBV24-1 and TRBJ2-7; 7 positions agree with TRBD1. V dropped 4 bases and J dropped 6; count of bases not matched to a gene: 17. The germline gives CDR1 KGHDR, CDR2 SFDVKD. The CDR3 length is 17 residues. The CDR3 nucleotides are TGTGCCACCAGTGACCAAAGCCCTCCGGACAGGTTAGGCGAGCAGTACTTC. Protein product: CATSDQSPPDRLGEQYF.

This chain links TRBV7-9 with TRBJ2-5; 7 nucleotides match TRBD1. There are 14 residues in the CDR3. The V segment lost 3 bases and the J segment 14 bases; nucleotides outside the gene matches: 15. Per the germline V gene, CDR1 is SEHNR and CDR2 is FQNEAQ (reference sequence). Written as DNA, the CDR3 is TGTGCCAGCAGCTTTAGGAAGCCCGGGACAGAACCTTACTTC. Its protein product is CASSFRKPGTEPYF.

This clone occurred a few times. The chain is built from TRBV14 and TRBJ2-5, with TRBD2 as a possible D gene (5 bases). The CDR3 length is 14 residues. Trimming took off 4 bases at V and 5 bases at J, with 14 bases between the two ends. Germline V gives CDR1 SGHDN, CDR2 FVKESK. The CDR3 sequence is CASSRRTGLETQYF. DNA of the CDR3: TGTGCCAGCAGCCGGCGGACTGGGCTGGAGACCCAGTACTTC. Full variable domain (missing parts from reference TRBV14 and TRBJ2-5): EAGVTQFPSHSVIEKGQTVTLRCDPISGHDNLYWYRRVMGKEIKFLLHFVKESKQDESGMPNNRFLAERTGGTYSTLKVQPAELEDSGVYFCASSRRTGLETQYFGPGTRLLVL.

The chain carries TRBV19 and TRBJ1-1; TRBD1 is a possible D gene (5 bases). V was shortened by 3 bases and J by 5 bases, with 16 bases between the two germline ends. Germline CDR1 and CDR2: LNHDA and SQIVND (reference sequence). CDR3 length: 15 amino acids. CDR3 sequence: CASSMGTPGGTEAFF. The CDR3 DNA follows: TGTGCCAGTAGTATGGGGACCCCGGGGGGGACTGAAGCTTTCTTT.

The chain uses TRBV9 and TRBJ2-1; 9 bases align to TRBD1. Trimming at V came to 3 bases and at J to 10 bases, leaving 5 bases not matched to a gene. Germline lookup yields CDR1 SGDLS and CDR2 YYNGEE. This CDR3 has 13 amino acids. Here the CDR3 reads CASSAGQGNEQFF. CDR3 nucleotides: TGTGCCAGCAGCGCGGGACAGGGAAACGAGCAGTTCTTC.